These 22 T cell receptor beta chains were sequenced from one sample in a study of control samples from healthy donors and cancer patients (dated by TCRdb to 2018 to 2021). Receptors were amplified or captured by the immunoSEQ multiplex PCR assay. Drawn from immuneACCESS, this table holds only the in-frame rearrangements with V and J called that TCRdb kept. Clones are partly lost; checked studies trace under half to an unresolved V gene and leave the rest unexplained. This sample comprises 100,000 to 150,000 clones, approximately 92% of them detected only once. The ten most abundant clones make up 0.55% to 0.6% of the sample. Material for sequencing was PBMCs. The receptor set was obtained from a man aged 80 or over with head and neck cancer.

The chain has TRBV6-2 or TRBV6-3 and TRBJ2-2; TRBD1 might be the D (6 bases). Trimming took off 4 bases at V and 5 bases at J, with 14 bases between the two ends. CDR3 size: 15 residues. The germline V gene encodes CDR1 MNHEY and CDR2 SVGEGT. The CDR3 sequence is CASSSRGTGTGELFF. CDR3 coding DNA: TGTGCCAGCAGTTCGAGGGGTACAGGGACCGGGGAGCTGTTTTTT.

The rearrangement links TRBV24-1 to TRBJ1-5; possibly TRBD1 for D (5 bases). This CDR3 contains 14 residues. CDR1 KGHDR and CDR2 SFDVKD come from the germline V gene. V was cut by 4 bases and J by 3 bases, with 9 bases left in between. Here the CDR3 reads CATSDGAFNQPQHF. The CDR3 coding sequence is TGTGCCACCAGTGACGGGGCGTTCAATCAGCCCCAGCATTTT.

The chain joins TRBV6-7 to TRBJ2-1; the match to TRBD1 covers 8 bases. TRBV6-7 is flagged as an ORF with uncertain function. This CDR3 has 16 residues. Trimming removed 5 bases from V and 3 bases from J; junction bases left unmatched: 9. The CDR3 DNA sequence: TGTGCCAGCAGTGCACCGGTAGGGACAGGCTACAATGAGCAGTTCTTC. It codes for CASSAPVGTGYNEQFF.

This chain joins TRBV7-9 and TRBJ1-2; maybe TRBD1 (5 bases). Germline V lookup: CDR1 SEHNR, CDR2 FQNEAQ (reference sequence). This CDR3 contains 15 residues. V gave up 7 bases and J gave up 6 bases, with 21 bases separating them. In DNA, the CDR3 is TGTGCCAGCACCCCAGATGCCAGGGCTGTGGATGGCTACACCTTC. Translation: CASTPDARAVDGYTF.

The chain has TRBV4-1 and TRBJ2-4, with D tentatively TRBD2 (5 bases). Trimming left V 2 bases short and J 9 bases short, with 14 bases between. Looked up from germline, CDR1 is MGHRA and CDR2 is YSYEKL. This CDR3 region has 14 residues. Here the CDR3 reads CASSQLGLATIQYF. CDR3 in DNA: TGCGCCAGCAGCCAACTCGGACTCGCAACCATTCAGTACTTC.

The V and J genes are TRBV7-6 and TRBJ2-7, with D hard to call. The CDR3 runs to 15 residues. Germline V gives CDR1 SGHVS, CDR2 FNYEAQ. V was clipped by 2 bases and J by 3 bases, with 14 bases between them. The CDR3 sequence: CASSLHAAMDYEQYF. The DNA of the CDR3 is TGTGCCAGCAGCTTACATGCAGCTATGGACTACGAGCAGTACTTC.

This clone has just one count. This chain uses TRBV7-9 with TRBJ1-1; no reliable D call. V lost 5 bases, J lost 6 bases, and 10 bases lay in between. Germline CDR1 reads SEHNR; CDR2 reads FQNEAQ (reference sequence). The CDR3 is 12 residues long. CDR3 sequence: CASSPTSSEAFF. The CDR3, as DNA: TGTGCCAGCAGCCCTACTTCTTCTGAAGCTTTCTTT.

The rearrangement joins TRBV5-1 to TRBJ1-4, with 7 bases fitting TRBD1. The V gene end was trimmed by 2 bases and the J gene end by 2 bases; junction bases not matched to a gene: 6. The CDR3 spans 16 residues. The V gene's germline CDR1 is SGHRS and CDR2 YFSETQ. This chain's CDR3 is CASSFRQGGTNEKLFF. The CDR3 bases are TGCGCCAGCAGCTTCCGGCAGGGGGGGACTAATGAAAAACTGTTTTTT.

The chain has TRBV30 and TRBJ1-3; D ambiguous. The CDR3 spans 15 residues. V lost 5 bases, J lost 0 bases, and 14 bases lay in between. Germline V gives CDR1 GTSNPN, CDR2 SVGIG (reference sequence). For the CDR3, the DNA is TGTGCCTGGTTCAATGAACGTAGCTCTGGAAACACCATATATTTT. Translation: CAWFNERSSGNTIYF.

The rearrangement joins TRBV12-3 or TRBV12-4 to TRBJ1-5; 9 bases are a match to TRBD1. The CDR3 has 13 amino acids. V shed 4 bases, J shed 6 bases, and the junction held 1 base outside the gene matches. CDR3 protein: CASSWDRVQPQHF. In nucleotides, the CDR3 is TGTGCCAGCAGTTGGGACAGGGTTCAGCCCCAGCATTTT.

The V gene is TRBV24-1, the J gene TRBJ2-5, with D perhaps matching TRBD1 or TRBD2 (7 bases each). This CDR3 comprises 15 residues. Germline assignment: CDR1 KGHDR and CDR2 SFDVKD. V lost 4 bases and J 5 bases, leaving 16 bases between the germline ends. The CDR3 region is CATSDPAGGGETQYF. CDR3 sequence (DNA): TGTGCCACCAGTGACCCCGCAGGGGGAGGGGAGACCCAGTACTTC.

The chain combines TRBV5-1 with TRBJ2-7, with D tentatively TRBD1 or TRBD2 (5 bases each). Germline-derived CDR1 and CDR2 are SGHRS and YFSETQ. This CDR3 is 15 amino acids long. Trimming took off 5 bases at V and 0 bases at J, with 15 bases between the two ends. The CDR3 DNA is TGCGCCAGCAGTCACGGGGACGTGAGCTCCTACGAGCAGTACTTC. This gives the protein CASSHGDVSSYEQYF.

This clone was observed many times. The rearrangement links TRBV5-4 to TRBJ2-5; no clear D. The germline CDR1 and CDR2 sequences are SGHNT and YYREEE (reference sequence). V lost 4 bases and J lost 5, with 15 bases in between. This CDR3 comprises 14 residues. In DNA, the CDR3 is TGTGCCAGCAGCAACGTGCCCGGCACGGAGACCCAGTACTTC. Protein: CASSNVPGTETQYF.

This clone turned up a few times. The chain employs TRBV9 and TRBJ2-7; 11 bases agree with TRBD2. Germline CDR1 SGDLS, CDR2 YYNGEE. The CDR3 extends over 14 amino acids. The V segment lost 1 base and the J segment 3 bases; nucleotides outside the gene matches: 0. Here the CDR3 reads CASSVTSGSYEQYF. The CDR3 DNA follows: TGTGCCAGCAGCGTAACTAGCGGGAGCTACGAGCAGTACTTC.

The CDR3 here is CASSHRDRGLGQFF. For the CDR3, the DNA is TGTGCCAGCAGTCACCGGGACAGGGGGCTTGGGCAGTTCTTC. The rearrangement joins TRBV6-5 to TRBJ2-1; 12 bases match TRBD1. The CDR3 extends over 14 amino acids. Per germline, CDR1 MNHEY and CDR2 SVGAGI. V shed 5 bases and J 12 bases; nucleotides not matched to a gene: 8.

V gene TRBV12-5 combines with J gene TRBJ2-5; D is unresolved. The CDR3 is 12 residues long. Trimming took off 5 bases at V and 5 bases at J, with 9 bases between the two ends. Germline values: CDR1 LGHNT, CDR2 FRNRAP. The CDR3 DNA sequence: TGTGCTAGTGGTAGGGCCCAGGAGACCCAGTACTTC. Translating it yields CASGRAQETQYF.

This clone was seen once. The chain employs TRBV5-4 and TRBJ2-3; D might be TRBD2 (5 bases). CDR1 and CDR2 from the germline V gene are SGHNT and YYREEE (reference sequence). Between the trimmed V and J ends, which lost 3 bases and 11 bases, there was a span of 13 bases. The CDR3 covers 12 residues. The CDR3 sequence is CASSSPRTGQYF. The CDR3 coding sequence is TGTGCCAGCAGCTCCCCACGGACTGGGCAGTATTTT.

The chain recombines TRBV18 with TRBJ1-6, with 10 nucleotides matching TRBD1. Germline values: CDR1 KGHSH, CDR2 LQKENI. The CDR3 is made up of 15 amino acids. Unmatched junction bases numbered 5, after V lost 3 bases and J lost 9 bases. For the CDR3, the DNA is TGTGCCAGCTCACCGAGTGGACAGGGGGTTTCACCCCTCCACTTT. Protein: CASSPSGQGVSPLHF.

The V and J genes are TRBV6-5 and TRBJ1-1; 10 nucleotides align to TRBD1. Germline V gene lookup returns CDR1 MNHEY and CDR2 SVGAGI. V shed 0 bases, J shed 6 bases, and the junction held 7 bases outside the gene matches. This CDR3 is 16 amino acids long. The CDR3 region is CASSYSAGTGAAEAFF. The CDR3 nucleotides are TGTGCCAGCAGTTACTCAGCCGGGACAGGGGCCGCTGAAGCTTTCTTT.

This clone showed up just once. This chain uses TRBV2 with TRBJ1-6; 8 bases are a match to TRBD1. With 4 bases clipped from V and 5 bases from J, the junction kept 4 bases outside the gene matches. The germline V gene has CDR1 SNHLY and CDR2 FYNNEI. The CDR3 runs 15 residues. The CDR3 nucleotides read TGTGCCAGCAGTGGGGCAGGGGGCGATAATTCACCCCTCCACTTT. Protein: CASSGAGGDNSPLHF.

CDR3 protein: CASSERGGYTF. CDR3 bases: TGCGCCAGCTCCGAGAGGGGTGGCTACACCTTC. The rearrangement links TRBV5-1 to TRBJ1-2; weak D call: TRBD1 (5 bases). The CDR3 consists of 11 residues. With 7 bases removed from V and 7 bases from J, the gap between germline ends came to 11 bases. CDR1 and CDR2 from the germline V gene are SGHRS and YFSETQ.

V is TRBV9 and J is TRBJ1-2; tentatively, D is TRBD1 (5 bases). Trimming left V 0 bases short and J 7 bases short, with 13 bases between. In germline, CDR1 is SGDLS, CDR2 YYNGEE. The CDR3 runs 14 residues. CDR3 nucleotide sequence: TGTGCCAGCAGCGTAGGGGAGGGGCTTGCTGGCTACACCTTC. Translating it yields CASSVGEGLAGYTF.